The present T cell receptor (beta chain) was sequenced within a study of cytomegalovirus exposure and HLA in healthy donors. Study outcomes and limitations: Later analysis identified several of the most significant clusters that appeared linked to common viral pathogens. TCR sequences were mostly rare, though some public TCRs occurred in many donors. TCR beta chains numbering under 200 were designated cytomegalovirus-associated. Excluded: some indistinguishable V segments such as TRBV6-2 and TRBV6-3.

With respect to this clone: No antigen is known for it.

The CDR3 contains 16 residues. V dropped 1 base and J dropped 1 base, with 13 bases sitting between them. Germline loops: CDR1 MGHRA, CDR2 YSYEKL. The PCR ran on 60 Vbeta and 13 Jbeta primers. Measured with immunoSEQ multiplex PCR; TCRdb has only the in-frame clones, and not every one. The sample consists of roughly 120,000 clones, 8.5% to 10% of them appearing once. The chain uses TRBV4-1 and TRBJ1-2; TRBD1 might be the D (6 bases). Sequencing used PBMCs. The sequence came from a middle-aged man in good health and CMV-seronegative. CDR3 in amino acids: CASSQGQDRLNYGYTF. In DNA, the CDR3 is TGCGCCAGCAGCCAAGGTCAGGACAGACTTAACTATGGCTACACCTTC.